These T cell receptor beta chains were read from a single sample in a study of blood T cells in healthy people across ages. A single record per CDR3 protein comes from TCRdb applying MiXCR to the 5' RACE reads. This sample has approximately 800,000 distinct CDR3 sequences; around two thirds occur once, and the top ten carry 28%. Input material: blood. All receptors derive from a man younger than 40 in good health. The CDR3 runs from the conserved cysteine through the conserved F or W. A D gene is named only where the DNA matches it firmly. Rows may omit the clone size; those that give it use once, few, many or a size class.

TRBV15	-	TRBD2	15	TRBJ2-5	CATSSSGGYQETQYF	TGTGCCACCAGCTCTAGCGGTGGGTACCAAGAGACCCAGTACTTC
TRBV7-2	few	-	16	TRBJ2-4	CASSLGRGIAKNIQYF	TGTGCCAGCAGCTTAGGACGGGGAATAGCCAAAAACATTCAGTACTTC
TRBV7-2	once	TRBD1	15	TRBJ1-6	CASSTTGARNSPLHF	TGTGCCAGCAGCACGACAGGGGCACGGAATTCACCCCTCCACTTT
TRBV5-1	-	-	15	TRBJ2-3	CASSLAAGVPDTQYF	TGCGCCAGCAGCTTGGCGGCAGGGGTACCAGATACGCAGTATTTT
TRBV7-2	-	-	14	TRBJ2-5	CASSLSGREETQYF	TGTGCCAGCAGCTTAAGTGGCAGGGAAGAGACCCAGTACTTC
TRBV20-1	-	TRBD1	14	TRBJ2-5	CSANSRGLQETQYF	TGCAGTGCTAACAGCAGGGGGCTCCAAGAGACCCAGTACTTC
TRBV3-1	once	-	15	TRBJ2-2	CASSRQRVDTGELFF	TGTGCCAGCAGCCGCCAAAGGGTCGACACCGGGGAGCTGTTTTTT
TRBV9	-	-	15	TRBJ1-2	CASSVAPAHNYGYTF	TGTGCCAGCAGCGTAGCTCCCGCGCACAACTATGGCTACACCTTC
TRBV7-2	few	TRBD1	16	TRBJ2-1	CASSLSGDSSYNEQFF	TGTGCCAGCAGCTTAAGTGGGGACAGCTCGTACAATGAGCAGTTCTTC
TRBV6-5	-	TRBD1	15	TRBJ2-7	CASRVTGGSIYEQYF	TGTGCCAGCAGGGTGACAGGGGGCTCAATCTACGAGCAGTACTTC
TRBV20-1	many	-	14	TRBJ2-7	CSAPRQPSSYEQYF	TGCAGTGCTCCTCGACAGCCTAGCTCCTACGAGCAGTACTTC
TRBV14	-	-	16	TRBJ2-6	CASSQGRSSGANVLTF	TGTGCCAGCAGCCAAGGCAGAAGCTCTGGGGCCAACGTCCTGACTTTC
TRBV30	-	-	13	TRBJ2-2	CAWNGPNTGELFF	TGTGCCTGGAACGGGCCGAACACCGGGGAGCTGTTTTTT
TRBV20-1	-	-	15	TRBJ2-7	CSARAGVGNADEQYF	TGCAGTGCTAGAGCAGGTGTGGGCAACGCCGACGAGCAGTACTTC
TRBV9	-	TRBD1	13	TRBJ2-7	CASSGDRALEQYF	TGTGCCAGCAGCGGAGACAGGGCCCTCGAGCAGTACTTC
TRBV30	-	-	15	TRBJ2-3	CAWSVAGLGTDTQYF	TGTGCCTGGAGTGTAGCGGGTTTGGGCACAGATACGCAGTATTTT
TRBV2	few	TRBD1	15	TRBJ1-2	CASSHGQGKVSGYTF	TGTGCCAGCAGCCACGGACAGGGAAAGGTTTCGGGCTACACCTTC